This is a list of T cell receptor beta chains from one sample in a study of CD8+CD57+ T cells in acquired aplastic anemia. TCRdb independently ran MiXCR on the reads; one entry per CDR3 protein. The sample consists of 200,000 to 250,000 distinct CDR3 sequences, 55% to 65% of them appearing once. The source material was sorted CD4+, CD8+, or CD8+CD57+ T cells (not recorded which) from PBMCs. These receptors came from a human donor with aplastic anemia. CDR3s include the opening cysteine and the closing phenylalanine or tryptophan. A D gene is named only where the DNA matches it firmly. The size entry is marked missing in some rows and otherwise reads once, few, many or a size class.

>TRBJ2-1|NA|NA|TRBV12-3/TRBV12-4
CASKGGTGQFF
TGTGCCAGCAAAGGAGGAACTGGGCAGTTCTTC
>TRBJ2-5|TRBD1|NA|TRBV15
CAASRDLDRGQETQYF
TGTGCCGCCAGCAGAGATTTGGACAGGGGGCAAGAGACCCAGTACTTC
>TRBJ2-4|NA|NA|TRBV10-2
CASQSGVKNIQYF
TGCGCCTCTCAATCGGGAGTTAAAAACATTCAGTACTTC
>TRBJ1-6|NA|few|TRBV15
CATSSPSLGGYSPLHF
TGTGCCACCAGCAGCCCCAGCCTCGGGGGGTATTCACCCCTCCACTTT
>TRBJ2-5|NA|NA|TRBV24-1
CATSDTPRGAQETQYF
TGTGCCACCAGTGACACCCCCAGAGGAGCGCAAGAGACCCAGTACTTC
>TRBJ2-7|TRBD2|NA|TRBV20-1
CSARGTAGGPPYEQYF
TGCAGTGCTAGGGGTACAGCGGGAGGGCCCCCCTACGAGCAGTACTTC
>TRBJ1-5|NA|NA|TRBV15
CATSGGTPASYSNQPQHF
TGTGCCACCAGCGGAGGGACTCCCGCGAGTTATAGCAATCAGCCCCAGCATTTT
>TRBJ2-5|NA|NA|TRBV7-8
CASSQTPGGETQYF
TGTGCCAGCAGTCAGACCCCCGGAGGAGAGACCCAGTACTTC
>TRBJ1-6|NA|few|TRBV10-1
CASSGQRDSPLHF
TGCGCCAGCAGTGGTCAGAGGGACTCACCCCTCCACTTT
>TRBJ1-5|TRBD1|NA|TRBV2
CASRGDREGMMSNQPQHF
TGTGCCAGCAGAGGGGACAGGGAGGGGATGATGAGCAATCAGCCCCAGCATTTT
>TRBJ2-5|TRBD2|NA|TRBV7-8
CASSLDELAGGQTQYF
TGTGCCAGCAGCCTTGATGAACTAGCGGGGGGGCAGACCCAGTACTTC
>TRBJ1-4|NA|NA|TRBV3-1
CASSQGGFRGTNEKLFF
TGTGCCAGCAGCCAAGGAGGGTTCAGGGGAACTAATGAAAAACTGTTTTTT
>TRBJ2-2|NA|once|TRBV4-2
CASSHSAENTGELFF
TGTGCCAGCAGCCATTCAGCGGAGAACACCGGGGAGCTGTTTTTT
>TRBJ2-1|NA|NA|TRBV12-3/TRBV12-4
CASSSQAPADEQSF
TGTGCCAGCAGTTCCCAAGCCCCGGCGGATGAGCAGTCCTTC
>TRBJ2-7|NA|NA|TRBV5-1
CASSLALARHEQYF
TGCGCCAGCAGCTTGGCACTAGCCCGACACGAGCAGTACTTC
>TRBJ1-2|NA|many|TRBV25-1
CASATRSGAGYYGYTF
TGTGCCAGCGCGACTCGCTCGGGTGCGGGGTACTATGGCTACACCTTC
>TRBJ2-2|NA|few|TRBV5-1
CASSRLTDGELFF
TGCGCCAGCAGCCGCCTAACCGACGGGGAGCTGTTTTTT
>TRBJ1-6|NA|NA|TRBV19
CASSNDGLYSPLHF
TGTGCCAGTAGTAACGACGGACTCTATTCACCCCTCCACTTT
>TRBJ2-7|TRBD1|NA|TRBV15
CATSRPGTGPYEQYF
TGTGCCACCAGCAGGCCCGGGACAGGACCTTACGAGCAGTACTTC
>TRBJ2-5|NA|NA|TRBV20-1
CSARPGRGGEAQYF
TGCAGTGCAAGACCCGGGCGCGGCGGCGAGGCCCAGTACTTC
>TRBJ1-2|NA|NA|TRBV7-9
CASGLTQAYGYTF
TGTGCCAGCGGCTTAACACAGGCCTATGGCTACACCTTC
>TRBJ1-1|NA|once|TRBV2
CASSETGRQAFF
TGTGCCAGCAGTGAGACGGGGCGTCAAGCTTTCTTT
>TRBJ2-3|TRBD1|few|TRBV24-1
CATSDGQGSNTQYF
TGTGCCACCAGTGACGGACAGGGGTCTAATACGCAGTATTTT
>TRBJ2-3|NA|NA|TRBV19
CASSEAPTRHTQYF
TGTGCCAGTAGTGAAGCCCCTACGCGTCATACGCAGTATTTT
>TRBJ2-7|NA|few|TRBV15
CATSRDPQQGQYF
TGTGCCACCAGCAGAGATCCCCAGCAAGGGCAGTACTTC
>TRBJ2-7|TRBD2|NA|TRBV5-1
CASSSMRGGGYEQYF
TGCGCCAGCAGCTCAATGCGGGGGGGAGGCTACGAGCAGTACTTC
>TRBJ2-2|TRBD1|few|TRBV9
CASSVTTGGRTGELFF
TGTGCCAGCAGCGTCACAACAGGGGGGAGGACCGGGGAGCTGTTTTTT
>TRBJ1-2|NA|many|TRBV12-3/TRBV12-4
CASSLQFYGYTF
TGTGCCAGCAGTTTGCAGTTCTATGGCTACACCTTC
>TRBJ2-2|TRBD1|NA|TRBV2
CASSPTGGGSGELFF
TGTGCCAGCAGTCCTACAGGGGGCGGGTCCGGGGAGCTGTTTTTT
>TRBJ1-6|NA|NA|TRBV7-9
CASSLSPRAGNSPLHF
TGTGCCAGCAGCCTAAGTCCCAGGGCTGGAAATTCACCCCTCCACTTT
>TRBJ2-1|NA|NA|TRBV2
CASSEELSGQFF
TGTGCCAGCAGTGAAGAGCTTAGTGGGCAGTTCTTC
>TRBJ1-1|TRBD1|NA|TRBV29-1
CSVPGQGGEAFF
TGCAGCGTCCCGGGACAGGGGGGTGAAGCTTTCTTT
>TRBJ2-5|NA|NA|TRBV7-9
CASSPRTRVQETQYF
TGTGCCAGCAGCCCCCGGACGAGGGTTCAAGAGACCCAGTACTTC
>TRBJ1-5|NA|NA|TRBV19
CASSIGQGRNQPQHF
TGTGCCAGTAGTATAGGGCAGGGGCGCAATCAGCCCCAGCATTTT
>TRBJ2-3|TRBD1|NA|TRBV7-9
CASSLAGGKDTQYF
TGTGCCAGCAGCTTGGCAGGGGGCAAAGATACGCAGTATTTT
>TRBJ1-2|TRBD1|NA|TRBV20-1
CSARATGERYGYTF
TGCAGTGCTAGAGCCACAGGGGAGCGCTATGGCTACACCTTC
>TRBJ2-5|TRBD2|NA|TRBV2
CASSEARLAGEETQYF
TGTGCCAGCAGTGAAGCGAGACTAGCGGGAGAAGAGACCCAGTACTTC
>TRBJ2-7|NA|NA|TRBV10-3
CAIRGQSSYEQYF
TGTGCCATCAGGGGGCAGAGCTCCTACGAGCAGTACTTC
>TRBJ2-1|NA|NA|TRBV24-1
CATSDPLTASYNEQFF
TGTGCCACCAGTGATCCGCTGACAGCTTCCTACAATGAGCAGTTCTTC
>TRBJ1-2|NA|NA|TRBV19
CASRTSTGVKGYTF
TGTGCCAGTAGGACTAGTACAGGAGTGAAAGGCTACACCTTT
>TRBJ2-7|NA|few|TRBV29-1
CSVGPDRSHSYEQYF
TGCAGCGTTGGACCAGACAGGTCCCACTCCTACGAGCAGTACTTC
>TRBJ2-5|TRBD2|NA|TRBV7-9
CASSLGGGVETQYF
TGTGCCAGCAGCTTAGGGGGAGGGGTCGAGACCCAGTACTTC
>TRBJ2-1|NA|NA|TRBV24-1
CATSDLGQLNEQFF
TGTGCCACCAGTGATTTGGGACAGCTCAATGAGCAGTTCTTC
>TRBJ2-7|TRBD2|many|TRBV6-5
CASSYGGGDYEQYF
TGTGCCAGCAGCTACGGCGGGGGAGACTACGAGCAGTACTTC
>TRBJ1-2|TRBD1|few|TRBV20-1
CKGVGQGAFGYTF
TGCAAAGGGGTGGGACAGGGGGCATTTGGCTACACCTTC
>TRBJ2-7|TRBD1|NA|TRBV7-9
CASSLGTVIGNYEQYF
TGTGCCAGCAGCTTGGGGACAGTGATTGGCAACTACGAGCAGTACTTC
>TRBJ1-3|NA|once|TRBV7-9
CASSLSGVSGNTIYF
TGTGCCAGCAGCTTAAGCGGGGTGTCTGGAAACACCATATATTTT
>TRBJ1-1|NA|few|TRBV29-1
CSVEGALEAFF
TGCAGCGTTGAGGGGGCCCTTGAGGCTTTCTTT